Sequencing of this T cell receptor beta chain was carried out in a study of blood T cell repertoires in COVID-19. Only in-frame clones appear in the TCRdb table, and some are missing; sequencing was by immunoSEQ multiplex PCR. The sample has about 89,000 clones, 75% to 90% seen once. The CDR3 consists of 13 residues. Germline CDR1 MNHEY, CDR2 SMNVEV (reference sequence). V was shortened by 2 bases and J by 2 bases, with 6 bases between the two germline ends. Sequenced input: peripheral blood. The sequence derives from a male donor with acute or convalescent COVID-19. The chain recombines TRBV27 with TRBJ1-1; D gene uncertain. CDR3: CASSLGLNTEAFF. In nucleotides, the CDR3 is TGTGCCAGCAGTTTAGGCCTTAACACTGAAGCTTTCTTT.